This T cell receptor (beta chain) was identified in a study of cytomegalovirus exposure and HLA in healthy donors. Whole-study results and caveats: The authors considered a cluster of highly shared sequence variants likely to be a sequencing artifact. Prediction of most subjects' HLA-A and HLA-B alleles by TCR beta sequences was reportedly accurate. It was shown in a later analysis that HLA-associated TCR beta chains were more clonally expanded than other, equally common chains.

The CDR3 totals 15 residues. Per the germline V gene, CDR1 is MNHEY and CDR2 is SVGAGI. J gave up 2 bases and V 6 bases, and 5 bases lay outside the gene matches. PCR was performed using 60 Vbeta and 13 Jbeta primers. Sequencing was performed with immunoSEQ multiplex PCR; in TCRdb, only in-frame clones are kept and a portion is missing. This table has about 150,000 clones, around 80% appearing once. As to this clone: Its matching antigen is unknown.

The receptor's source is a man aged 35-49 years in good health and CMV-seropositive. V is TRBV6-5 and J is TRBJ1-4, with 8 bases identical to TRBD1. The material sequenced was PBMCs. The CDR3 DNA is TGTGCCAGCAGCGGGCAGGGGGCCACTAATGAAAAACTGTTTTTT. Amino acid sequence: CASSGQGATNEKLFF.